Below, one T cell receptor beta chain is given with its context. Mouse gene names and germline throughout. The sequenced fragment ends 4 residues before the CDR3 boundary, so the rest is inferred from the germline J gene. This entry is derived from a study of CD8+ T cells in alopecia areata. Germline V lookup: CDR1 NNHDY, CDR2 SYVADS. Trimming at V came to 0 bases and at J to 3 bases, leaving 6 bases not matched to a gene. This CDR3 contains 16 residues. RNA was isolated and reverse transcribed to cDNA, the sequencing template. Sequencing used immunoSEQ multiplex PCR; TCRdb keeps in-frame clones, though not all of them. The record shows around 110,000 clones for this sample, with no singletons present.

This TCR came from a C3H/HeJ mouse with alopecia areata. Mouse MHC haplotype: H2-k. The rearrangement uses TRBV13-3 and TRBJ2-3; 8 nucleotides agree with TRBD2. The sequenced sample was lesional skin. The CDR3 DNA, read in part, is TGTGCCAGCAGTGATGCTGGGGGGAGACGGGCAGAA. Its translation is CASSDAGGRRAE. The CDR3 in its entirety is CASSDAGGRRAETLYF.